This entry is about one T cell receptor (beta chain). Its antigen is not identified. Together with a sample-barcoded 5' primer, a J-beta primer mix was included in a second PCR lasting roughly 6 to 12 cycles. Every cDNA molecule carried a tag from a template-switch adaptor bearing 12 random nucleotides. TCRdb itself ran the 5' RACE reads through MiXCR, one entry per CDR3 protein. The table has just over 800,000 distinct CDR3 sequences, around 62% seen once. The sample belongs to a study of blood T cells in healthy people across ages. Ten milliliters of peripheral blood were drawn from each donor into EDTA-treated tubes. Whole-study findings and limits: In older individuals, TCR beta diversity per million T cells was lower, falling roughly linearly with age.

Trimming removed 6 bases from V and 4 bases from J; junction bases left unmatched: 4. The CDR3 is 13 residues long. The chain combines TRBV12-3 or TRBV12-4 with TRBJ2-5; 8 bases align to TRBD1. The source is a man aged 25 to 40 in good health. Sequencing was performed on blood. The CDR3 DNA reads TGTGCCAGCAGAATGGACAGGGCAGAGACCCAGTACTTC. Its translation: CASRMDRAETQYF.